The 26 T cell receptor beta chains given below trace back to one sample, sequenced in a study of glioma-infiltrating T cells after dendritic cell vaccination. Repertoires were generated with immunoSEQ multiplex PCR, while TCRdb's copy carries only in-frame clones and drops some. The data contain more than 60,000 clones, around 86% of them singletons. Here the sequenced sample was blood, taken before dendritic cell vaccination. These receptors all come from a human donor with glioblastoma.

A few counts support this clone. The J gene is TRBJ2-7, the V gene TRBV30; the D gene is possibly TRBD1 (6 bases). The CDR3 runs to 13 residues. Looked up from germline, CDR1 is GTSNPN and CDR2 is SVGIG (reference sequence). V was cut by 1 base and J by 6 bases, with 13 bases left in between. As DNA, the CDR3 is TGTGCCTGGAGTGGGACAGCCTGGGGCGAGCAGTACTTC. As protein: CAWSGTAWGEQYF.

The chain couples TRBV5-4 to TRBJ2-5; possibly TRBD2 for D (6 bases). V gave up 4 bases and J gave up 5 bases, with 18 bases separating them. The CDR3 consists of 15 residues. Germline V gives CDR1 SGHNT, CDR2 YYREEE (reference sequence). CDR3 region: CASSLRLGVGETQYF. The CDR3 DNA follows: TGTGCCAGCAGCCTTAGACTAGGTGTGGGGGAGACCCAGTACTTC.

This chain joins TRBV29-1 and TRBJ1-6, with D maybe TRBD1 (5 bases). From germline, CDR1 is SQVTM and CDR2 ANQGSEA. This CDR3 region has 12 residues. Trimming cost V 5 bases and J 7 bases, with 9 bases left between them. The CDR3 spells CSVREGNSPLHF. The CDR3 nucleotides read TGCAGCGTTAGGGAGGGGAATTCACCCCTCCACTTT.

V gene TRBV7-8 combines with J gene TRBJ2-2; D remains unclear. The V and J ends lost 3 bases and 0 bases respectively, with 8 bases between them. Germline loops: CDR1 SGHVS, CDR2 FQNEAQ. The CDR3 contains 15 residues. The CDR3: CASSLVSANTGELFF. The CDR3 coding sequence is TGTGCCAGCAGCTTGGTGTCAGCGAACACCGGGGAGCTGTTTTTT.

This rearrangement joins TRBV5-1 to TRBJ2-3; 7 bases map to TRBD2. CDR1 is SGHRS and CDR2 is YFSETQ in the germline V gene. The CDR3 contains 15 residues. J gave up 6 bases and V 4 bases, and 11 bases lay outside the gene matches. The chain's CDR3 is CASSISGPPRDTQYF. CDR3 DNA: TGCGCCAGCAGCATTAGCGGGCCCCCCCGGGATACGCAGTATTTT.

The rearrangement joins TRBV28 to TRBJ1-6; D is unresolved. The V gene's germline CDR1 is MDHEN and CDR2 SYDVKM. The V end was cut by 3 bases, the J end by 4 bases, with 4 bases between. CDR3 length: 13 amino acids. The CDR3 spells CASSFGYNSPLHF. The CDR3 DNA reads as TGTGCCAGCAGTTTCGGTTATAATTCACCCCTCCACTTT.

The genes are TRBV15 and TRBJ2-2; TRBD2 is a possible D gene (5 bases). This CDR3 region has 13 residues. The V end was cut by 1 base, the J end by 6 bases, with 6 bases between. Germline loops: CDR1 LNHNV, CDR2 YYDKDF (reference sequence). The CDR3 protein is CATSRVDSGELFF. The CDR3 DNA sequence: TGTGCCACCAGCAGAGTGGACTCCGGGGAGCTGTTTTTT.

This chain uses TRBV6-4 with TRBJ2-3, with D tentatively TRBD1 (6 bases). The CDR3 runs 16 residues. The V gene's germline CDR1 is MRHNA and CDR2 SNTAGT. Trimming left V 5 bases short and J 2 bases short, with 17 bases between. CDR3 region: CASSTHMGALTDTQYF. For the CDR3, the DNA is TGTGCCAGCAGTACCCACATGGGGGCCCTCACAGATACGCAGTATTTT.

This clone was found a few times. The CDR3 nucleotides are TGTGCCAGCAGTCCCGGACTAGCGGGGGCCCTACAAGAGACCCAGTACTTC. It is translated as CASSPGLAGALQETQYF. The rearrangement links TRBV5-6 to TRBJ2-5, with 13 positions matching TRBD2. The ends lost 5 bases at V and 2 bases at J; junction bases unmatched: 9. CDR3 length: 17 residues. Germline CDR1 SGHDT, CDR2 YYEEEE.

The chain recombines TRBV6-1 with TRBJ2-7; the match to TRBD2 covers 11 bases. Looked up from germline, CDR1 is MNHNS and CDR2 is SASEGT. The CDR3 loop spans 14 amino acids. J lost 5 bases, V lost 4 bases, and 4 bases had no gene match. This CDR3 is CASSASGGFNEQYF. The CDR3 coding sequence is TGTGCCAGCAGTGCTAGCGGGGGGTTTAACGAGCAGTACTTC.

The chain employs TRBV6-4 and TRBJ2-2; D not resolved. Germline CDR1 and CDR2: MRHNA and SNTAGT. V lost 4 bases, J lost 5 bases, and 8 bases lay in between. This CDR3 is 13 amino acids long. For the CDR3, the DNA is TGTGCCAGCAGTGCACAGTGGACCGGGGAGCTGTTTTTT. It is translated as CASSAQWTGELFF.

This clone showed up just once. The V call is TRBV10-3, the J call TRBJ1-3, with 7 bases lining up with TRBD1. V shed 4 bases, J shed 2 bases, and the junction held 14 bases outside the gene matches. This CDR3 has 18 residues. Germline values: CDR1 ENHRY, CDR2 SYGVKD. CDR3 in amino acids: CAISGGPGGFGTGNTIYF. The CDR3 DNA sequence: TGTGCCATCAGTGGCGGACCAGGGGGGTTTGGCACTGGAAACACCATATATTTT.

The chain recombines TRBV12-5 with TRBJ2-5; 7 nucleotides align to TRBD1. Germline loops: CDR1 LGHNT, CDR2 FRNRAP. V lost 2 bases, J lost 3 bases, and 3 bases stayed unmatched. CDR3 length: 14 amino acids. Written as DNA, the CDR3 is TGTGCTAGTGGTTTGAATACAGGGGAAGAGACCCAGTACTTC. It specifies CASGLNTGEETQYF.

This rearrangement joins TRBV6-1 to TRBJ1-2; D unclear. V was cut by 6 bases and J by 2 bases, with 13 bases left in between. CDR3 length: 14 residues. CDR1 is MNHNS, CDR2 SASEGT, per germline. The CDR3 DNA sequence: TGTGCCAGCAGATCCCCCCCCCTAAACTATGGCTACACCTTC. Translation gives CASRSPPLNYGYTF.

A remark on this clone: The junction does not match germline at one end; this may be a read error. V gene TRBV19 combines with J gene TRBJ2-3, with 9 bases that match TRBD1. The CDR3 runs 16 residues. Per the germline V gene, CDR1 is LNHDA and CDR2 is SQIVND (reference sequence). The CDR3 spells CAGSSPRTGGTDTQYF. The DNA for the CDR3 is TGTGCCGGTAGCTCTCCCCGGACAGGGGGCACAGATACGCAGTATTTT.

The chain carries TRBV28 and TRBJ2-1; 7 bases align to TRBD2. The CDR3 runs 16 residues. Germline V gene lookup returns CDR1 MDHEN and CDR2 SYDVKM. Losses at the gene ends were 5 bases for V and 5 bases for J; bases not matched to a gene: 12. The CDR3 is CASSRAGGGRNNEQFF. For the CDR3, the DNA is TGTGCCAGCAGTCGTGCGGGCGGGGGAAGGAACAATGAGCAGTTCTTC.

V and J are TRBV28 and TRBJ1-5; unclear D gene. Germline CDR1 reads MDHEN; CDR2 reads SYDVKM. V lost 4 bases, J lost 4 bases, and 11 bases lay in between. The CDR3 is 14 amino acids. CDR3 loop: CASSSPSLNQPQHF. CDR3 DNA sequence: TGTGCCAGCAGTTCCCCCTCCTTGAATCAGCCCCAGCATTTT.

The chain has TRBV11-3 and TRBJ1-1, with 9 positions matching TRBD1. The V gene's germline CDR1 is SGHNT and CDR2 YENEEA. V trimming: 6 bases; J trimming: 5 bases; junction bases outside the gene matches: 10. The CDR3 loop spans 15 amino acids. CDR3: CASSPGGTGQTEAFF. The CDR3 region has the DNA TGTGCCAGCAGTCCTGGTGGGACAGGGCAAACTGAAGCTTTCTTT.

This chain links TRBV5-1 with TRBJ2-4, with a possible D match to TRBD2 (6 bases). This CDR3 has 14 amino acids. The V end lost 3 bases, the J end lost 8 bases, and 15 bases lay between the germline ends. CDR1 is SGHRS, CDR2 YFSETQ, per germline. The chain's CDR3 is CASSWTGDRDIQYF. DNA of the CDR3: TGCGCCAGCAGCTGGACGGGGGATAGAGACATTCAGTACTTC.

This chain's CDR3 is CAWSSGNSYNSPLHF. In DNA form, the CDR3 reads TGTGCCTGGAGTTCGGGGAACTCCTATAATTCACCCCTCCACTTT. V usage is TRBV30 and J usage is TRBJ1-6, with unresolved D. The germline CDR1 and CDR2 sequences are GTSNPN and SVGIG (reference sequence). Trimming removed 2 bases from V and 0 bases from J, with 8 bases in between. This CDR3 has 15 residues.

This rearrangement joins TRBV7-8 to TRBJ2-2; D might be TRBD2 (5 bases). Trimming removed 5 bases at V and 7 bases at J, with 17 bases between. The CDR3 sequence is 15 residues long. Germline-derived CDR1 and CDR2 are SGHVS and FQNEAQ. The CDR3 DNA sequence: TGTGCCAGCAGCAAAAGAAGGGAGAAGAGCGGGGAGCTGTTTTTT. It encodes CASSKRREKSGELFF.

This CDR3 reads CASSLRQGALQPPQHF. The CDR3 bases are TGCGCCAGCAGCTTGAGACAGGGGGCCCTTCAACCGCCCCAGCATTTT. This chain connects TRBV5-1 to TRBJ1-5, with 10 bases fitting TRBD1. This CDR3 spans 16 amino acids. Germline CDR1 and CDR2: SGHRS and YFSETQ. V trimming: 1 base; J trimming: 9 bases; junction bases outside the gene matches: 10.

The chain carries TRBV7-6 and TRBJ1-1, with a weak D call TRBD1 (6 bases). The CDR3 spans 15 residues. Trimming shortened V by 6 bases and J by 6 bases, and 20 bases separated the two germline ends. Germline V gene sequence: CDR1 SGHVS, CDR2 FNYEAQ. CDR3 nucleotide sequence: TGTGCCAGCAGTTCAACAGGGTTTCGGTTATCTGAAGCTTTCTTT. Its protein is CASSSTGFRLSEAFF.

The V and J genes are TRBV6-5 and TRBJ1-2; 7 bases fit TRBD1. The V segment lost 6 bases and the J segment 3 bases; nucleotides outside the gene matches: 10. Germline V lookup: CDR1 MNHEY, CDR2 SVGAGI. CDR3 length: 15 residues. The CDR3 region has the DNA TGTGCCAGCAGCTCGAGCACGACAGGGCACTATGGCTACACCTTC. Amino acid sequence: CASSSSTTGHYGYTF.

The gene calls are TRBV19 and TRBJ2-2; TRBD1 matches at 8 bases. Germline CDR1 and CDR2: LNHDA and SQIVND (reference sequence). V lost 3 bases to trimming and J lost 5 bases; unmatched junction nucleotides: 2. The CDR3 is 14 amino acids. Here the CDR3 reads CASSIRQGTGELFF. The CDR3 DNA reads as TGTGCCAGTAGTATTCGACAGGGGACCGGGGAGCTGTTTTTT. The complete variable domain, with remaining parts taken from reference TRBV19 and TRBJ2-2, reads DGGITQSPKYLFRKEGQNVTLSCEQNLNHDAMYWYRQDPGQGLRLIYYSQIVNDFQKGDIAEGYSVSREKKESFPLTVTSAQKNPTAFYLCASSIRQGTGELFFGEGSRLTVL.

The chain has TRBV15 and TRBJ1-2; D is unclear. Germline V gives CDR1 LNHNV, CDR2 YYDKDF (reference sequence). This CDR3 region has 13 residues. V was clipped by 2 bases and J by 7 bases, with 11 bases between them. This CDR3 is CATSRPTSGGYTF. The CDR3 nucleotides are TGTGCCACCAGCAGACCTACTTCGGGTGGCTACACCTTC.